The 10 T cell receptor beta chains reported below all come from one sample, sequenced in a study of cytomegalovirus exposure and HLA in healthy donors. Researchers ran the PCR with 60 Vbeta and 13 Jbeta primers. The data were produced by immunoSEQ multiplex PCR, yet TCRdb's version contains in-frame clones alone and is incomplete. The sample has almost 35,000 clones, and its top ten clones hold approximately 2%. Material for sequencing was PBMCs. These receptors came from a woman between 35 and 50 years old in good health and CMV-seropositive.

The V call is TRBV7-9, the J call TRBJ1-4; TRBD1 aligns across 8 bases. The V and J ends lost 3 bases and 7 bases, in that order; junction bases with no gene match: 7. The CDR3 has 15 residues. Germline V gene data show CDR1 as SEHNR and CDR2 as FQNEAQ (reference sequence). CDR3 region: CASSLLQGASEKLFF. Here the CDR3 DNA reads TGTGCCAGCAGCTTGTTGCAGGGGGCGAGTGAAAAACTGTTTTTT.

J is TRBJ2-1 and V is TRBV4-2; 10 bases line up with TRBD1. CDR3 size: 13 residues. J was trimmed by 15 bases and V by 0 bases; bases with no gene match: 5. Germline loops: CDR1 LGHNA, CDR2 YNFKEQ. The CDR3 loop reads CASSQDRDRGRFF. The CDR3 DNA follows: TGTGCCAGCAGCCAAGATCGGGACAGGGGTAGGTTCTTC.

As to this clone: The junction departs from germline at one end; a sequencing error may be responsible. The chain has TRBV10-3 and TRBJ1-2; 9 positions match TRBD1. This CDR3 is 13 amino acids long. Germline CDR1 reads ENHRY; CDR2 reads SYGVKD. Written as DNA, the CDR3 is TGTGCCATCAGCGGACAGGGGAACTATGGCTGCACCTTC. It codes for CAISGQGNYGCTF.

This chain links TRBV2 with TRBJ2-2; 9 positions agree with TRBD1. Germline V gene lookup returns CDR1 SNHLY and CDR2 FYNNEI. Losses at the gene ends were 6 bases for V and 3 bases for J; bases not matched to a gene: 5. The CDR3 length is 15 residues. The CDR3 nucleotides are TGTGCCAGCAGCGTACAGGGGGCAGACACCGGGGAGCTGTTTTTT. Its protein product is CASSVQGADTGELFF.

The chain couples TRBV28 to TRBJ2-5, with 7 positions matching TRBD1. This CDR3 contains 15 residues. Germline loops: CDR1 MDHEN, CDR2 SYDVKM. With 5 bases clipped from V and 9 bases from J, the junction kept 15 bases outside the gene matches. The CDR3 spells CASSRTGTASGAQYF. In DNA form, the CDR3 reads TGTGCCAGCAGTCGAACCGGGACAGCTTCTGGGGCCCAGTACTTC.

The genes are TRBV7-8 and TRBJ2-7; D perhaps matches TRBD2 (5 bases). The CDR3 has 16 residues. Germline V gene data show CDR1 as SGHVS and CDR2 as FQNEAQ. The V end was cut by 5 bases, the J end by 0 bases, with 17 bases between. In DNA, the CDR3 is TGTGCCAGCAGCCTAACCAAGTGGACTTCCTCCTACGAGCAGTACTTC. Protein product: CASSLTKWTSSYEQYF.

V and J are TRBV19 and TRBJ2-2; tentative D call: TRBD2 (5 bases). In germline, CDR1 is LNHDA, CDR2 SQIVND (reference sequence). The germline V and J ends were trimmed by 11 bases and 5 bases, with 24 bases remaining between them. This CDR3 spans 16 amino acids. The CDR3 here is CADSPSGGILTGELFF. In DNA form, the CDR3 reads TGTGCCGACTCTCCCAGTGGAGGTATACTGACCGGGGAGCTGTTTTTT.

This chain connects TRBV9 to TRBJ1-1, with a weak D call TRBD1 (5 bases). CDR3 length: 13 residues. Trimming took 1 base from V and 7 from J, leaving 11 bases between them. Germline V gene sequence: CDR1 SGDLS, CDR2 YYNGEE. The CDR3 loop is CASSVTGDSEAFF. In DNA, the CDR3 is TGTGCCAGCAGCGTAACAGGAGACAGTGAAGCTTTCTTT.

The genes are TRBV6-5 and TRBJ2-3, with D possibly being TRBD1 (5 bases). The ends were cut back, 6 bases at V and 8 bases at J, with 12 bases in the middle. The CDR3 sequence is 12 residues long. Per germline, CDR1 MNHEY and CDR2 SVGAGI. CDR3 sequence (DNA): TGTGCCAGCAGCCCCAGCCAGGGTACGCAGTATTTT. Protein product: CASSPSQGTQYF.

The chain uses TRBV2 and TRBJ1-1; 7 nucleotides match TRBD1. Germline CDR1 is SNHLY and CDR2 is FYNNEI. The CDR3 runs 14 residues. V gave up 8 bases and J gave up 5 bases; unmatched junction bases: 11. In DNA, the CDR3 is TGTGCCAGCTTCGGACAGGTGAAGTCGACTGAAGCTTTCTTT. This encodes CASFGQVKSTEAFF.